One and the same sample provided the 10 T cell receptor beta chains below, sequenced in a study of T cells in Graves' hyperthyroidism and ophthalmopathy. The source material, RNA transcripts, was used to amplify TCR beta CDR3 regions. The primer set for the first-round RT-PCR of the TCR CDR3 was HTBI. Each CDR3 protein gets one entry after TCRdb re-called the multiplex PCR reads with MiXCR. The table shows over 300,000 distinct CDR3 sequences, with around 13% occurring only once. Sequenced sample: blood. The receptors here all came from a woman aged 60 to 75 with Graves' hyperthyroidism.

The sample holds many counts of this clonotype. The chain recombines TRBV30 with TRBJ1-2; no clear D. Trimming took 4 bases from V and 4 from J, leaving 13 bases between them. Germline-derived CDR1 and CDR2 are GTSNPN and SVGIG (reference sequence). CDR3 length: 13 amino acids. CDR3 protein: CAWISGLGYGYTF. DNA for the CDR3: TGTGCCTGGATTTCCGGGCTTGGCTATGGCTACACCTTC. Combining the CDR3 with reference TRBV30 and TRBJ1-2 gives the whole variable domain SQTIHQWPATLVQPVGSPLSLECTVEGTSNPNLYWYRQAAGRGLQLLFYSVGIGQISSEVPQNLSASRPQDRQFILSSKKLLLSDSGFYLCAWISGLGYGYTFGSGTRLTVV.

On this clonotype itself: A read error may explain this, as a much larger clone is one base away. The genes are TRBV6-5 and TRBJ2-7; D gene unclear. CDR3 length: 14 residues. CDR1 is MNHEY, CDR2 SVGAGI, per germline. The CDR3 is CSSSYPQYSYEQYF. The CDR3 DNA reads as TGTTCCAGCAGTTACCCACAGTACTCCTACGAGCAGTACTTC.

This clonotype occurred many times. The V and J genes are TRBV27 and TRBJ2-1; no clear D. The length of the CDR3 is 13 residues. Trimming removed 3 bases at V and 5 bases at J, with 8 bases between. The V gene's germline CDR1 is MNHEY and CDR2 SMNVEV (reference sequence). The CDR3 DNA follows: TGTGCCAGCAGTTTCATCGATAACAATGAGCAGTTCTTC. Translating gives CASSFIDNNEQFF.

This clonotype was counted many times. The CDR3 loop is CASSPRMSGTDTQYF. The CDR3 nucleotides read TGTGCCAGCTCACCGCGGATGAGCGGGACCGATACGCAGTATTTT. The V call is TRBV18, the J call TRBJ2-3; 7 bases are shared with TRBD2. CDR1 is KGHSH and CDR2 is LQKENI in the germline V gene. The length of the CDR3 is 15 residues. V lost 3 bases, J lost 6 bases, and 9 bases stayed unmatched.

This clonotype showed up just a few times. J is TRBJ1-5 and V is TRBV18; D may be TRBD1 (5 bases). Trimming stripped 3 bases from V and 5 bases from J, with 14 bases between. This CDR3 contains 15 residues. CDR1 KGHSH and CDR2 LQKENI come from the germline V gene. The CDR3 DNA follows: TGTGCCAGCTCACCCCTCCCGGGGGGGGATCAGCCCCAGCATTTT. Amino acid sequence: CASSPLPGGDQPQHF.

The rearrangement uses TRBV29-1 and TRBJ1-1, with TRBD1 matching 8 bases. V lost 6 bases and J lost 8; bases outside the gene matches: 8. CDR1 and CDR2 from the germline V gene are SQVTM and ANQGSEA. The CDR3 extends over 12 amino acids. The DNA of the CDR3 is TGCAGCGTGAACCGGGACAGGACCGAAGCTTTCTTT. Translated, it gives CSVNRDRTEAFF.

V is TRBV4-1 and J is TRBJ2-5; tentative D call: TRBD1 (6 bases). V lost 1 base and J 8 bases, leaving 11 bases between the germline ends. The CDR3 contains 13 residues. Germline values: CDR1 MGHRA, CDR2 YSYEKL. CDR3 sequence reads: CASSQGTAPTQYF. The CDR3 DNA reads TGCGCCAGCAGCCAAGGGACAGCTCCAACCCAGTACTTC.

In its sample, this clonotype was seen a few times. The V gene is TRBV9, the J gene TRBJ2-2, with 12 bases fitting TRBD1. The CDR3 sequence is 21 residues long. Per the germline V gene, CDR1 is SGDLS and CDR2 is YYNGEE. V shed 0 bases, J shed 0 bases, and the junction held 12 bases outside the gene matches. The CDR3 region has the DNA TGTGCCAGCAGCGTAGCGGGGGACAGGGGGCGTATAGCACCGAACACCGGGGAGCTGTTTTTT. It yields the protein CASSVAGDRGRIAPNTGELFF.

The chain joins TRBV7-9 to TRBJ2-1; 7 nucleotides line up with TRBD2. J gave up 6 bases and V 5 bases, and 10 bases lay outside the gene matches. This CDR3 has 15 residues. The germline V gene has CDR1 SEHNR and CDR2 FQNEAQ (reference sequence). Here the CDR3 reads CASSPPGGFGNEQFF. The CDR3 nucleotides are TGTGCCAGCAGCCCCCCCGGGGGGTTCGGCAATGAGCAGTTCTTC. Combining the CDR3 with reference TRBV7-9 and TRBJ2-1 gives the whole variable domain DTGVSQNPRHKITKRGQNVTFRCDPISEHNRLYWYRQTLGQGPEFLTYFQNEAQLEKSRLLSDRFSAERPKGSFSTLEIQRTEQGDSAMYLCASSPPGGFGNEQFFGPGTRLTVL.

There are many counts of this clonotype. CDR3 DNA sequence: TGCGCCAGCAGCGCGACAGGGTCTGAAGGAGAGACCCAGTACTTC. This codes for CASSATGSEGETQYF. This chain joins TRBV5-1 and TRBJ2-5; 7 bases agree with TRBD1. The CDR3 loop spans 15 amino acids. Per the germline V gene, CDR1 is SGHRS and CDR2 is YFSETQ. After removal of 4 bases from V and 4 bases from J, the junction contained 10 bases not matched to a gene.